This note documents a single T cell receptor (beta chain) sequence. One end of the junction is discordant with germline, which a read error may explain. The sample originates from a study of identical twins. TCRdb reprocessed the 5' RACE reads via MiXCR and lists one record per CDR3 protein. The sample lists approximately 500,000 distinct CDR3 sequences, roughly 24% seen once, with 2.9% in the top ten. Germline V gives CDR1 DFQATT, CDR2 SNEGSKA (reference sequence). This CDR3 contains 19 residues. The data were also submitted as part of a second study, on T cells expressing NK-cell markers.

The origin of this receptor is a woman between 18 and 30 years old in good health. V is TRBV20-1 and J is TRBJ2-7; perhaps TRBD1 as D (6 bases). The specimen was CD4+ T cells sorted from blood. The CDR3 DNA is TGCAGTGCTAGGGGCGAAAGGGGTGGGCGGAGGACAGTCTCCTACGAGCACTACTTC. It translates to CSARGERGGRRTVSYEHYF.